These 28 T cell receptor beta chains were all obtained from the same sample, sequenced in a study of OX40 agonist ivuxolimab in advanced cancers. Method: immunoSEQ multiplex PCR; TCRdb's copy keeps in-frame clones and lacks some. The sample consists of about 60,000 clones, just over 85% of them appearing once. Sequencing used CD4+ or CD8+ T cells sorted from blood, obtained in a trial of the OX40 agonist ivuxolimab. These receptors came from an adult with an advanced solid tumor such as melanoma, head and neck, liver or kidney cancer.

This clone has just one count. V usage is TRBV9 and J usage is TRBJ2-7; 9 bases map to TRBD1. V gave up 3 bases and J gave up 5 bases; unmatched junction bases: 12. Germline V CDR1 and CDR2: SGDLS, YYNGEE. The CDR3 runs to 16 residues. Here the CDR3 DNA reads TGTGCCAGCAGCGCAGGGGCACAGGGGGCTAGAAACGAGCAGTACTTC. This gives the protein CASSAGAQGARNEQYF.

In its sample, this clone was seen a few times. The gene calls are TRBV4-1 and TRBJ1-6, with no clear D. The ends were cut back, 4 bases at V and 10 bases at J, with 20 bases in the middle. This CDR3 contains 16 residues. The germline V gene has CDR1 MGHRA and CDR2 YSYEKL. The CDR3 region has the DNA TGCGCCAGCAGCCCCCTATGGACCCCGGTGCGATCACCCCTCCACTTT. This encodes CASSPLWTPVRSPLHF.

The rearrangement uses TRBV19 and TRBJ2-3; the match to TRBD1 covers 7 bases. Germline V gene lookup returns CDR1 LNHDA and CDR2 SQIVND (reference sequence). The CDR3 is made up of 15 amino acids. Germline trimming cut 6 bases from V and 4 bases from J; bases unmatched to any gene: 10. CDR3 coding DNA: TGTGCCAGTAGCGTGGACAGGTCAGGGGCAGATACGCAGTATTTT. The encoded protein is CASSVDRSGADTQYF.

J is TRBJ2-1 and V is TRBV2; 8 bases match TRBD1. The CDR3 runs 15 residues. The V and J ends lost 6 bases and 3 bases, in that order; junction bases with no gene match: 7. Germline V gene sequence: CDR1 SNHLY, CDR2 FYNNEI. CDR3 in amino acids: CASSGRDRSYNEQFF. The CDR3 DNA reads as TGTGCCAGCAGCGGCCGGGACAGGAGCTACAATGAGCAGTTCTTC.

The V call is TRBV6-5, the J call TRBJ1-5; TRBD1 agrees at 8 bases. V dropped 4 bases and J dropped 9; count of bases not matched to a gene: 5. Germline V gene sequence: CDR1 MNHEY, CDR2 SVGAGI. This CDR3 is built from 13 residues. Here the CDR3 DNA reads TGTGCCAGCAGTTTCACAGGGGGATGGCCCCAGCATTTT. Its translation is CASSFTGGWPQHF.

The V and J genes are TRBV19 and TRBJ1-6, with D unresolved. This CDR3 comprises 15 residues. Deletions cut 3 bases from V and 10 bases from J, with 16 bases between. Germline V gene lookup returns CDR1 LNHDA and CDR2 SQIVND (reference sequence). The CDR3 region is CASSIPRAYGSPLHF. CDR3 nucleotide sequence: TGTGCCAGTAGTATCCCCCGGGCCTACGGCTCACCCCTCCACTTT. Looking up the rest from reference TRBV19 and TRBJ1-6 gives the full variable domain: DGGITQSPKYLFRKEGQNVTLSCEQNLNHDAMYWYRQDPGQGLRLIYYSQIVNDFQKGDIAEGYSVSREKKESFPLTVTSAQKNPTAFYLCASSIPRAYGSPLHFGNGTRLTVT.

This sequence joins TRBV18 and TRBJ1-3, with a tentative D call TRBD1 (6 bases). The CDR3 sequence is 20 residues long. V lost 1 base to trimming and J lost 0 bases, with 22 bases between them. CDR1 is KGHSH and CDR2 is LQKENI in the germline V gene. The CDR3 DNA is TGTGCCAGCTCACCACTTGGGAATTCTCAGGGGCCCAACTCTGGAAACACCATATATTTT. Its protein is CASSPLGNSQGPNSGNTIYF.

A few counts support this clone. The chain is built from TRBV19 and TRBJ1-6; unclear D gene. CDR1 LNHDA and CDR2 SQIVND come from the germline V gene (reference sequence). The CDR3 consists of 14 residues. With 8 bases removed from V and 5 bases from J, the gap between germline ends came to 13 bases. CDR3 protein: CASGGSSDNSPLHF. The CDR3 DNA sequence: TGTGCCAGTGGCGGGAGTTCTGATAATTCACCCCTCCACTTT. The complete variable domain, with remaining parts taken from reference TRBV19 and TRBJ1-6, reads DGGITQSPKYLFRKEGQNVTLSCEQNLNHDAMYWYRQDPGQGLRLIYYSQIVNDFQKGDIAEGYSVSREKKESFPLTVTSAQKNPTAFYLCASGGSSDNSPLHFGNGTRLTVT.

This rearrangement joins TRBV19 to TRBJ1-2; D is perhaps TRBD1 (5 bases). The CDR3 is 13 residues long. Trimming left V 3 bases short and J 11 bases short, with 16 bases between. Per the germline V gene, CDR1 is LNHDA and CDR2 is SQIVND (reference sequence). DNA of the CDR3: TGTGCCAGTAGTATCGACGGTCCGGGGCGGTACACCTTC. Translating gives CASSIDGPGRYTF.

The rearrangement uses TRBV9 and TRBJ2-1; 11 bases fit TRBD2. Germline values: CDR1 SGDLS, CDR2 YYNGEE. The CDR3 consists of 15 residues. V gave up 0 bases and J gave up 4 bases; unmatched junction bases: 0. The CDR3 DNA is TGTGCCAGCAGCGTAGTAGCGGGGGGGTACAATGAGCAGTTCTTC. Amino acid sequence: CASSVVAGGYNEQFF.

The J gene is TRBJ1-4, the V gene TRBV7-9, with 11 bases matching TRBD1. J was trimmed by 7 bases and V by 5 bases; bases with no gene match: 6. Germline values: CDR1 SEHNR, CDR2 FQNEAQ (reference sequence). This CDR3 region has 15 residues. This CDR3 is CASSTRDRGGEKLFF. The CDR3 DNA follows: TGTGCCAGCAGCACCCGGGACAGGGGGGGTGAAAAACTGTTTTTT. Variable domain in full (rest from reference TRBV7-9 and TRBJ1-4): DTGVSQNPRHKITKRGQNVTFRCDPISEHNRLYWYRQTLGQGPEFLTYFQNEAQLEKSRLLSDRFSAERPKGSFSTLEIQRTEQGDSAMYLCASSTRDRGGEKLFFGSGTQLSVL.

This clone came up a few times. V usage is TRBV2 and J usage is TRBJ2-5; a weak D match, TRBD1 (5 bases). Trimming took off 4 bases at V and 5 bases at J, with 20 bases between the two ends. The CDR3 totals 16 residues. Germline V gene sequence: CDR1 SNHLY, CDR2 FYNNEI. CDR3 coding DNA: TGTGCCAGCAGTGCCGCGAAAGACAGTCAATGGGAGACCCAGTACTTC. Protein sequence: CASSAAKDSQWETQYF.

The chain is built from TRBV4-2 and TRBJ1-1, with D possibly matching TRBD1 (5 bases). The V gene's germline CDR1 is LGHNA and CDR2 YNFKEQ. This CDR3 is built from 15 residues. V gave up 1 base and J gave up 5 bases, with 14 bases separating them. The CDR3 nucleotides are TGTGCCAGCAGCCAAGCTCCAGGGTTTGGGACTGAAGCTTTCTTT. This gives the protein CASSQAPGFGTEAFF.

The chain combines TRBV19 with TRBJ1-2, with 7 nucleotides matching TRBD1. V shed 7 bases, J shed 2 bases, and the junction held 10 bases outside the gene matches. This CDR3 has 15 residues. The germline gives CDR1 LNHDA, CDR2 SQIVND (reference sequence). CDR3 DNA: TGTGCCAGTACCCCGACAGGGTCGCAGAACTATGGCTACACCTTC. This codes for CASTPTGSQNYGYTF.

This chain joins TRBV7-1 and TRBJ2-1, with TRBD2 as a possible D gene (6 bases). TRBV7-1 is sorted into the ORF group, with uncertain function. This CDR3 has 13 residues. The V and J ends lost 4 bases and 10 bases respectively, with 14 bases between them. The CDR3, as DNA: TGTGCCAGCAGCTTAGTGGTTGGAGGGGAGCAGTTCTTC. Translation gives CASSLVVGGEQFF.

This sequence joins TRBV25-1 and TRBJ2-1; 13 nucleotides agree with TRBD2. The CDR3 totals 13 residues. The V gene end was trimmed by 8 bases and the J gene end by 9 bases; junction bases not matched to a gene: 4. Germline V gives CDR1 MGHDK, CDR2 SYGVNS. The CDR3 DNA reads as TGTGCCAGCCTGACTAGCGGGGGGACTGAGCAGTTCTTC. This codes for CASLTSGGTEQFF.

J is TRBJ1-1 and V is TRBV5-1; TRBD1 matches 8 bases. Losses at the gene ends were 4 bases for V and 3 bases for J; bases not matched to a gene: 5. CDR1 and CDR2 from the germline V gene are SGHRS and YFSETQ. The CDR3 runs to 14 residues. CDR3 DNA sequence: TGCGCCAGCAGCAGGGGACAGGCCTACACTGAAGCTTTCTTT. Its translation is CASSRGQAYTEAFF.

The genes are TRBV5-6 and TRBJ2-1, with D possibly TRBD1 on 7 matching bases. The ends were cut back, 7 bases at V and 8 bases at J, with 19 bases in the middle. CDR1 and CDR2 (germline): SGHDT, YYEEEE. This CDR3 contains 14 residues. The CDR3 DNA sequence: TGTGCCAGCCGCCGACAGGGAGGCGTAGATGAGCAGTTCTTC. It yields the protein CASRRQGGVDEQFF.

The rearrangement links TRBV5-1 to TRBJ2-2; 10 bases fit TRBD2. The junction had 7 bases not matched to a gene; V was cut back by 4 bases and J by 4 bases. This CDR3 has 16 residues. Germline values: CDR1 SGHRS, CDR2 YFSETQ. The CDR3 sequence: CASSPLIAGGTGELFF. In DNA form, the CDR3 reads TGCGCCAGCAGCCCACTGATAGCGGGGGGCACCGGGGAGCTGTTTTTT.

This clone was seen a single time. The chain combines TRBV5-4 with TRBJ2-3, with TRBD1 identical over 9 bases. The CDR3 has 15 residues. V lost 4 bases to trimming and J lost 3 bases; unmatched junction nucleotides: 6. In germline, CDR1 is SGHNT, CDR2 YYREEE (reference sequence). The CDR3 reads CASSTRGQGTDTQYF. The CDR3 coding sequence is TGTGCCAGCAGCACCCGGGGACAGGGAACAGATACGCAGTATTTT. The full variable domain, with the rest looked up from reference TRBV5-4 and TRBJ2-3, is ETGVTQSPTHLIKTRGQQVTLRCSSQSGHNTVSWYQQALGQGPQFIFQYYREEENGRGNFPPRFSGLQFPNYSSELNVNALELDDSALYLCASSTRGQGTDTQYFGPGTRLTVL.

Here the CDR3 DNA reads TGTGCCAGCAGCGCCGGACAGTATTTGGGAGATACGCAGTATTTT. This gives the protein CASSAGQYLGDTQYF. The chain joins TRBV11-1 to TRBJ2-3, with D perhaps TRBD1 (6 bases). The V gene lost 5 bases and the J gene lost 5 bases, with 17 bases spanning the gap. The CDR3 loop spans 15 amino acids. The germline V gene has CDR1 SGHAT and CDR2 FQDESV (reference sequence).

The chain joins TRBV5-6 to TRBJ1-2, with D tentatively TRBD1 (5 bases). Germline V gives CDR1 SGHDT, CDR2 YYEEEE. The CDR3 is 15 amino acids. Deletions cut 1 base from V and 4 bases from J, with 14 bases between. The CDR3 is CASSLWQGKTYGYTF. Written as DNA, the CDR3 is TGTGCCAGCAGCTTGTGGCAGGGCAAAACCTATGGCTACACCTTC.

This sequence joins TRBV4-1 and TRBJ1-1; D is unclear. The germline CDR1 and CDR2 sequences are MGHRA and YSYEKL. The CDR3 runs to 14 residues. The V end was cut by 2 bases, the J end by 1 base, with 8 bases between. CDR3 sequence reads: CASSQTDGNTEAFF. The DNA of the CDR3 is TGCGCCAGCAGCCAAACGGACGGGAACACTGAAGCTTTCTTT.

The chain carries TRBV12-5 and TRBJ1-6, with 9 bases identical to TRBD1. This CDR3 spans 17 amino acids. V lost 3 bases, J lost 4 bases, and 7 bases stayed unmatched. Germline values: CDR1 LGHNT, CDR2 FRNRAP. CDR3 sequence (DNA): TGTGCTAGTGGTTTAGGGACAGGGCCGATTTATAATTCACCCCTCCACTTT. Translation: CASGLGTGPIYNSPLHF.

V and J are TRBV7-2 and TRBJ1-5; unclear D gene. Deletions cut 1 base from V and 6 bases from J, with 16 bases between. The CDR3 has 16 residues. Germline-derived CDR1 and CDR2 are SGHTA and FQGNSA. CDR3 nucleotide sequence: TGTGCCAGCAGCTTAGGGGGTAGGGCCACCTCTCAGCCCCAGCATTTT. The encoded protein is CASSLGGRATSQPQHF.

This clone came up once. Other DNA sequences of this sample code for an identical CDR3. The chain has TRBV7-9 and TRBJ1-2, with unresolved D. The CDR3 has 13 residues. Trimming removed 3 bases from V and 6 bases from J, with 11 bases in between. Germline loops: CDR1 SEHNR, CDR2 FQNEAQ (reference sequence). The CDR3 sequence: CASSFRPGDGYTF. DNA for the CDR3: TGTGCCAGCAGCTTCAGACCCGGAGATGGCTACACCTTC. The whole variable domain, filled in from reference TRBV7-9 and TRBJ1-2, reads DTGVSQNPRHKITKRGQNVTFRCDPISEHNRLYWYRQTLGQGPEFLTYFQNEAQLEKSRLLSDRFSAERPKGSFSTLEIQRTEQGDSAMYLCASSFRPGDGYTFGSGTRLTVV.

V usage is TRBV11-2 and J usage is TRBJ2-3; 9 nucleotides align to TRBD2. This CDR3 comprises 14 residues. The trim removed 1 base at V and 10 bases at J, leaving 6 bases unmatched. Germline CDR1 is SGHAT and CDR2 is FQNNGV. The CDR3 DNA reads TGTGCCAGCAGCTTAGCGGGTAGCGGGGGCCCGCAGTATTTT. This sequence encodes CASSLAGSGGPQYF.

The chain links TRBV5-4 to TRBJ1-2; TRBD1 aligns across 8 bases. This CDR3 has 15 amino acids. V lost 2 bases to trimming and J lost 4 bases; unmatched junction nucleotides: 7. Germline CDR1 reads SGHNT; CDR2 reads YYREEE (reference sequence). DNA for the CDR3: TGTGCCAGCAGCTTCAGGGGACAGGAACCCTATGGCTACACCTTC. It specifies CASSFRGQEPYGYTF. The full variable domain, in which reference TRBV5-4 and TRBJ1-2 provide the parts outside the CDR3, is ETGVTQSPTHLIKTRGQQVTLRCSSQSGHNTVSWYQQALGQGPQFIFQYYREEENGRGNFPPRFSGLQFPNYSSELNVNALELDDSALYLCASSFRGQEPYGYTFGSGTRLTVV.